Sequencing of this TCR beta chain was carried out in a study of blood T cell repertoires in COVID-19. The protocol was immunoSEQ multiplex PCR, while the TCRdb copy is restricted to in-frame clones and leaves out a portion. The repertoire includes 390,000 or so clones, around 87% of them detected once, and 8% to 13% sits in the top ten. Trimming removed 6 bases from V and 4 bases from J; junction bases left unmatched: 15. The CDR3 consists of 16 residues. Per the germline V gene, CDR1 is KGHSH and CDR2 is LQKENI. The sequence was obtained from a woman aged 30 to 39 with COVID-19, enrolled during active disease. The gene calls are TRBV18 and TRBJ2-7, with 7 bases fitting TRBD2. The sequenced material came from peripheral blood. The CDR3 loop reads CASSLLARTSRYEQYF. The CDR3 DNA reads TGTGCCAGCTCCCTATTGGCCAGGACTAGTAGGTACGAGCAGTACTTC.